This TCR beta chain was recorded in a study of blood T cell repertoires in COVID-19. At the level of the study: Sites in the United States, Italy and Spain provided acute and convalescent COVID-19 samples. In each case, the material was cDNA or gDNA derived from T cells, B-cell-depleted T cells, or PBMCs.

Trimming pared 0 bases from V and 6 bases from J, leaving 13 bases between. CDR1 is SGHTS and CDR2 is YDEGEE in the germline V gene. The CDR3 sequence is 15 residues long. Original analysis: Amplified reference gene primers provided the basis for estimating nucleated cell counts. The repertoire was sequenced with immunoSEQ multiplex PCR; TCRdb's copy has only in-frame clones and lacks some. That table furnishes V, J and clone size, whereas the DNA furnished D and trimming. The data hold 100,000 or so clones, with about 89% observed a single time. The sequenced sample was peripheral blood. The gene calls are TRBV5-8 and TRBJ1-5; D ambiguous. The TCR sequence derives from a man aged 45-60 years with active COVID-19. CDR3 region: CASSLAAGRFQPQHF. The CDR3 coding sequence is TGTGCCAGCAGCTTGGCGGCAGGTCGGTTTCAGCCCCAGCATTTT.